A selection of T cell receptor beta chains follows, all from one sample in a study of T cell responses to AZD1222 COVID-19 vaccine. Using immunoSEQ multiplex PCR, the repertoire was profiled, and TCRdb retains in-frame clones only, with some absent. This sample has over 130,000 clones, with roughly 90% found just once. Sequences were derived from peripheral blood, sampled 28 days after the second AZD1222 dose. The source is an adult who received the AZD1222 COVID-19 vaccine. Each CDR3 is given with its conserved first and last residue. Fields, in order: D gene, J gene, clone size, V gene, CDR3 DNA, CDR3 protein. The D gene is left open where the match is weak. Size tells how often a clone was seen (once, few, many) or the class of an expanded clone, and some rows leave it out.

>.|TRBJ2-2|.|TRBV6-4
TGTGCCAGCAGTCCCGGGATCCACACCGGGGAGCTGTTTTTT
CASSPGIHTGELFF
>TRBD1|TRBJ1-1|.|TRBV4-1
TGCGCCAGCAGCCAAGGCAGGGGGTACACTGAAGCTTTCTTT
CASSQGRGYTEAFF
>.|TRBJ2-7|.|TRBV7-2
TGTGCCAGCAGCTTGGCCCCGGACCACTCCTACGAGCAGTACTTC
CASSLAPDHSYEQYF
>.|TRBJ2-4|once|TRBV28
TGTGCCAGCAGTTTATGGGCAGCTTCTTTAGCCAAAAACATTCAGTACTTC
CASSLWAASLAKNIQYF
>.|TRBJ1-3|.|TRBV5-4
TGTGCCAGCAGCTTGGGAACCAGCTCTGGAAACACCATATATTTT
CASSLGTSSGNTIYF
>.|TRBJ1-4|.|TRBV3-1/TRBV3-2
TGTGCCAGCACCGGAGGCCCAGGGAAGGATGGTGAAAAACTGTTTTTT
CASTGGPGKDGEKLFF
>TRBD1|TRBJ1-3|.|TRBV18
TGTGCCAGCTCCCAACAGGGGAGCTCTGGAAACACCATATATTTT
CASSQQGSSGNTIYF
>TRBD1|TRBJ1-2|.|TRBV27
TGTGCCAGCAGTATAAGATCCGGGACAGGTGAGGGCTACACCTTC
CASSIRSGTGEGYTF
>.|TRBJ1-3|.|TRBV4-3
TGCGCCTGCAGCCAAGATGACTGGCGAAATTCTGGAAACACCATATATTTT
CACSQDDWRNSGNTIYF
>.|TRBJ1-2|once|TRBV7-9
TGTGCCAGCAGCTTAGTCGGGGTCGCTAACTATGGCTACACCTTC
CASSLVGVANYGYTF
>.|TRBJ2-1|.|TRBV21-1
TGTGCCAGCAGCAAAGTGCCCAGAAGGGCGGGAGGATGTGAGCAGTTCTTC
CASSKVPRRAGGCEQFF
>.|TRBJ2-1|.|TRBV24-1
TGTGCCACCAGTGACCAAAGGGGGTACAATGAGCAGTTCTTC
CATSDQRGYNEQFF
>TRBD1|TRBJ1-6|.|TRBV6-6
TGTGCCAGCAAGAGGGACAGGTTAAATTCACCCCTCCACTTT
CASKRDRLNSPLHF
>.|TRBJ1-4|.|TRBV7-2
TGTGCCAGCAGCCTCGGTGGGGCTAATGAAAAACTGTTTTTT
CASSLGGANEKLFF
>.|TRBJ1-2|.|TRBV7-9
TGTGCCAGCAGCCACACCTGGGTGGAGAACTATGGCTACACCTTC
CASSHTWVENYGYTF
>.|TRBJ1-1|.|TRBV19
TGTGCCAGCTCCGTGGAAAACACTGAAGCTTTCTTT
CASSVENTEAFF
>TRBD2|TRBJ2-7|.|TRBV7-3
TGTGCCAGCAGCGTCGAGGGAACTAGCGGGAGGTTCGAGCAGTACTTC
CASSVEGTSGRFEQYF
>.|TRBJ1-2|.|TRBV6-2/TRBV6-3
TGTGCCAGCAGTTACTCGACGGTCAGGGTAGATGGCTACACCTTC
CASSYSTVRVDGYTF
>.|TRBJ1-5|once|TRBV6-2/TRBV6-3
TGTGCCAGCAGTTACCAGGAGTCCAATCAGCCCCAGCATTTT
CASSYQESNQPQHF
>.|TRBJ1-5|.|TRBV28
TGTGCCAGCAGATCTCCTATATTGCCCCATCAGCCCCAGCATTTT
CASRSPILPHQPQHF
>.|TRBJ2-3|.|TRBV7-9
TGTGCCAGCAGCTTATTAGCGGTGCATACGCAGTATTTT
CASSLLAVHTQYF
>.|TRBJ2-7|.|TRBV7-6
TGTGCCAGCAGCAAGGGTGCTAGCGATTCCTACGAGCAGTACTTC
CASSKGASDSYEQYF
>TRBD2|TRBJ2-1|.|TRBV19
TGTGCCAGTAGGTTACTAGCGGGGGAGTACAATGAGCAGTTCTTC
CASRLLAGEYNEQFF
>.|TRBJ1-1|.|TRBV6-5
TGTGCCAGCAGTCCGATACAGGCCACGAACACTGAAGCTTTCTTT
CASSPIQATNTEAFF
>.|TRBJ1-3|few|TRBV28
TGTGCCAGCATCGACAGTGCTTCTGGAAACACCATATATTTT
CASIDSASGNTIYF
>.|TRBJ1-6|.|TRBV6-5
TGTGCCAGCAGTTACTCCCGGCAGGGGCGTAATTCACCCCTCCACTTT
CASSYSRQGRNSPLHF
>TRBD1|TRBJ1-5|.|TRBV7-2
TGTGCCAGCAGCTTATGGGGACAGACCCCCTATAGCAATCAGCCCCAGCATTTT
CASSLWGQTPYSNQPQHF
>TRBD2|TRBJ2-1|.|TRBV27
TGTGCCAGCAGTCCCCTAGCGGGAGGGGACAATGAGCAGTTCTTC
CASSPLAGGDNEQFF
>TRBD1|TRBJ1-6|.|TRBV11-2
TGTGCCAGCAGCCCGGACAGGACGAATTCACCCCTCCACTTT
CASSPDRTNSPLHF
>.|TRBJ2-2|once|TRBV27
TGTGCCAGCAGCAGGGGTGGGGCGAACACCGGGGAGCTGTTTTTT
CASSRGGANTGELFF
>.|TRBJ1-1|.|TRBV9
TGTGCCAGCAGCGGGGGGCCGGTGACCACTGAAGCTTTCTTT
CASSGGPVTTEAFF